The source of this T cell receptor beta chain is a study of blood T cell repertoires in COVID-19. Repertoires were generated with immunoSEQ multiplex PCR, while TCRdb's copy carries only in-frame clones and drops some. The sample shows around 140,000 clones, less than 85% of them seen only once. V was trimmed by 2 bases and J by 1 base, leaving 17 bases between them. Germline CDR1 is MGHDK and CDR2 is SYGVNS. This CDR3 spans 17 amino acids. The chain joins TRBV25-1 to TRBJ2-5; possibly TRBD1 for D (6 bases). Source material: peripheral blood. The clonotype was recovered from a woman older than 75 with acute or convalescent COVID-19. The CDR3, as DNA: TGTGCCAGCAGTGAAGGTGGGGGCCCTATCCTCCAAGAGACCCAGTACTTC. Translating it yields CASSEGGGPILQETQYF.